This T cell receptor (beta chain) stems from a study of T cells after yellow fever vaccination. Study-wide results and caveats: Post-booster repertoires again held most primary-vaccination clones (about 96% CD4, roughly 90% CD8). It was a weaker secondary response, yet one that peaked faster, at day 5 versus 15. A limited proportion of clonotypes was detected within both the CD4 and CD8 compartments.

This clonotype was seen repeatedly, ten times or more. Its antigen is not identified. TCR cDNA was made by 5'RACE template switching, adding a universal primer site and UMIs. From the 5' RACE reads, TCRdb called clonotypes with MiXCR, one entry per CDR3 protein. This sample has hundreds of thousands of distinct CDR3 sequences; roughly 4.3% occur once, and the top ten carry around 24%. Trimming stripped 0 bases from V and 1 base from J, with 6 bases between. CDR3 length: 14 amino acids. Germline assignment: CDR1 SGHVS and CDR2 FQNEAQ. The sequence was obtained from a young man who received the YFV17D yellow fever vaccine. The sequencing here drew on PBMCs, taken 5 days after the yellow fever booster vaccination. This rearrangement joins TRBV7-8 to TRBJ2-5; D is undetermined. The CDR3: CASSLAETQETQYF. The CDR3 coding sequence is TGTGCCAGCAGCTTAGCGGAGACCCAAGAGACCCAGTACTTC.